This TCR beta chain was captured in a study of radiotherapy plus CTLA-4 blockade in lung cancer. Looking at the study overall: Objective response rate was 15% to 20%; disease control rate, less than 40%.

People whose metastatic non-small-cell lung cancer was chemo-refractory got focal radiation along with CTLA-4 blockade by ipilimumab. Here immunoSEQ multiplex PCR was the method, and the copy in TCRdb shows in-frame clones only, minus some. The sample consists of about 88,000 clones, around 72% of them appearing once. This clone appeared a few times. The antigen remains unidentified. Trimming removed 6 bases from V and 3 bases from J, with 9 bases in between. Germline values: CDR1 MNHEY, CDR2 SVGAGI. The CDR3 has 13 residues. Study observations and caveats: In blood, TCR clones derived from the tumor expanded after radiotherapy plus ipilimumab.

J is TRBJ1-5 and V is TRBV6-5; D not certain. The clonotype comes from a human donor with non-small cell lung cancer that progressed on radiotherapy plus ipilimumab. Sequencing used peripheral blood, obtained from a patient treated with radiotherapy plus ipilimumab. CDR3 protein: CASSPRDNQPQHF. CDR3 in DNA: TGTGCCAGCAGCCCCCGGGACAATCAGCCCCAGCATTTT.